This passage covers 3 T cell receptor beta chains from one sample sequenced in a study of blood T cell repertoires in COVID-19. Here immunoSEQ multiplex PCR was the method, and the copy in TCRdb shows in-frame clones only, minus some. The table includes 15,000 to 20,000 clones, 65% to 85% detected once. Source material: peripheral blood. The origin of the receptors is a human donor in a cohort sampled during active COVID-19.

The CDR3 coding sequence is TGTGCCAGCAGTTACCTAAATGAGCAGTTCTTC. Residues: CASSYLNEQFF. J is TRBJ2-1 and V is TRBV6-6; the D is unclear. Germline V CDR1 and CDR2: MNHNY, SVGAGI (reference sequence). The CDR3 contains 11 residues. Deletions cut 2 bases from V and 7 bases from J, with 3 bases between.

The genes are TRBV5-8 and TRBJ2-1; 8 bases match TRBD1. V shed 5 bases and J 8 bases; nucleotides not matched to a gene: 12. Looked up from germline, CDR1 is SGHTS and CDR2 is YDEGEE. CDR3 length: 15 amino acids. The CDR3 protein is CASRARQGNLDEQFF. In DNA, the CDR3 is TGTGCCAGCAGGGCGAGACAGGGGAACTTGGATGAGCAGTTCTTC.

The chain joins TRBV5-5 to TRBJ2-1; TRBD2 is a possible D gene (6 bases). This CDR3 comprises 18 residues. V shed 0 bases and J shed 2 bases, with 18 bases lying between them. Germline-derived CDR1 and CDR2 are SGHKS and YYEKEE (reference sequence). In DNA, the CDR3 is TGTGCCAGCAGCTTGGCCTCCGCGTCTAGCGTACCCTACAATGAGCAGTTCTTC. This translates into CASSLASASSVPYNEQFF.